This T cell receptor beta chain was profiled in a study of blood T cell repertoires in COVID-19. Here immunoSEQ multiplex PCR was the method, and the copy in TCRdb shows in-frame clones only, minus some. Found here are approximately 20,000 clones, about 85% of them singletons; the top ten hold roughly 30%. The CDR3 extends over 13 amino acids. V lost 7 bases, J lost 4 bases, and 13 bases lay in between. Germline CDR1 reads SNHLY; CDR2 reads FYNNEI. Material for sequencing was peripheral blood. The chain couples TRBV2 to TRBJ1-2; TRBD1 is a possible D gene (5 bases). The source of this sequence is a human donor with active COVID-19. The donor label of this sample is uncertain. The CDR3 nucleotides read TGTGCCAGCAACGAAGGCCAGGGCTATGGCTACACCTTC. The encoded protein is CASNEGQGYGYTF.